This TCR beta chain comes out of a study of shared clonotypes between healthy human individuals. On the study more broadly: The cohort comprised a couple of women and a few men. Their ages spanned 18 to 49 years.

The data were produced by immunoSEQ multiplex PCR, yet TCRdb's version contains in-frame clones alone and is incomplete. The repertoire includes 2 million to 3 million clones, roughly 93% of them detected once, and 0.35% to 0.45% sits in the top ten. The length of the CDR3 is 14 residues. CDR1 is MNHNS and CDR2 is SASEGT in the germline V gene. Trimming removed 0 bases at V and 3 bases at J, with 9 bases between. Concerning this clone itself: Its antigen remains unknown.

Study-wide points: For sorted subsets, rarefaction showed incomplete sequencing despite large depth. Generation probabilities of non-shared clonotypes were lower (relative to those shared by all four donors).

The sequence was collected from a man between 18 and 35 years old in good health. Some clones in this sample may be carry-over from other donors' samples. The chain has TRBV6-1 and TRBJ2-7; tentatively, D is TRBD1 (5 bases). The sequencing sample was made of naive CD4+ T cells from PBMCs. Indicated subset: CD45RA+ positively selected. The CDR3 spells CASSEATAYYEQYF. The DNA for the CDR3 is TGTGCCAGCAGTGAAGCGACAGCCTACTACGAGCAGTACTTC.